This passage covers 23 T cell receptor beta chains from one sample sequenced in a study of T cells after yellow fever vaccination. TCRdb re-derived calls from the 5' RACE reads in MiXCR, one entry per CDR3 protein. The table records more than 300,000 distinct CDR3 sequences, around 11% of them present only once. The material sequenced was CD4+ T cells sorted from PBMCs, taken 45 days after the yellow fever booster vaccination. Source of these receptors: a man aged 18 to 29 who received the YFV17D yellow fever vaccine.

DNA for the CDR3: TGTGCCAGCAGCCAATCTGGGGGGGCGCCAGGCGAGCAGTACGTC. Its translation: CASSQSGGAPGEQYV. The chain recombines TRBV3-1 with TRBJ2-7; D is perhaps TRBD2 (7 bases). V shed 2 bases and J shed 6 bases, with 17 bases lying between them. Germline V gene sequence: CDR1 LGHDT, CDR2 YNNKEL (reference sequence). CDR3 length equals 15 residues.

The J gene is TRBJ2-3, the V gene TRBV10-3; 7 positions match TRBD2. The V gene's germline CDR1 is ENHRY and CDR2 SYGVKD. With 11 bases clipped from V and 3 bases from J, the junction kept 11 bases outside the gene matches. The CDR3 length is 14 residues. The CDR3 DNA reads TGTGCCGCCGCGGCTCGGGGGGAAACAGATACGCAGTATTTT. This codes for CAAAARGETDTQYF.

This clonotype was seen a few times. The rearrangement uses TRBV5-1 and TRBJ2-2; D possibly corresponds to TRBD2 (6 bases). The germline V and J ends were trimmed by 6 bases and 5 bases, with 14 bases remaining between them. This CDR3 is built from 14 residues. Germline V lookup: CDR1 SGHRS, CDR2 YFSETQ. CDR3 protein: CASMVQAGTGELFF. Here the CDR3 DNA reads TGCGCCAGCATGGTTCAAGCGGGTACCGGGGAGCTGTTTTTT.

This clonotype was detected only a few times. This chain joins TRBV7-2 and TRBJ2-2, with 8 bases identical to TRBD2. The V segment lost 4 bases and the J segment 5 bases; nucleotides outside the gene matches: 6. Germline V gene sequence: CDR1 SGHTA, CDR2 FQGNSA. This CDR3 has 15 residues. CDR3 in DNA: TGTGCCAGCAGCTCAGAGGGACTAGTAACCGGGGAGCTGTTTTTT. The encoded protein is CASSSEGLVTGELFF.

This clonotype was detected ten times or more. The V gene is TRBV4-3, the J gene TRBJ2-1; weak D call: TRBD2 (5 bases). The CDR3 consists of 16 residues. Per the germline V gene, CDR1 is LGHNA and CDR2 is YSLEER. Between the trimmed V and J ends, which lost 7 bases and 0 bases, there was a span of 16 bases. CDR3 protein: CASTSSRGSSYNEQFF. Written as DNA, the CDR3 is TGCGCCAGCACCTCAAGCCGGGGAAGCTCCTACAATGAGCAGTTCTTC.

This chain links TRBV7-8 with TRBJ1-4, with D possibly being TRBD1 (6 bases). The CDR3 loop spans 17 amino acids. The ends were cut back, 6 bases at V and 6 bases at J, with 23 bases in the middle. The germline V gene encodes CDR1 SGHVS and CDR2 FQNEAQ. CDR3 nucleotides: TGTGCCAGCAGATTCAGCGGGGGGCAAAAGGGATATGAAAAACTGTTTTTT. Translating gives CASRFSGGQKGYEKLFF.

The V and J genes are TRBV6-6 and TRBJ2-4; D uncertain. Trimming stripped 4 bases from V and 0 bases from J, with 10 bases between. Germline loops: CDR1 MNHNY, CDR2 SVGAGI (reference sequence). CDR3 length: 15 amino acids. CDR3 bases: TGTGCCAGCAGTTCCCACGAACTAGCCAAAAACATTCAGTACTTC. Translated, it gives CASSSHELAKNIQYF.

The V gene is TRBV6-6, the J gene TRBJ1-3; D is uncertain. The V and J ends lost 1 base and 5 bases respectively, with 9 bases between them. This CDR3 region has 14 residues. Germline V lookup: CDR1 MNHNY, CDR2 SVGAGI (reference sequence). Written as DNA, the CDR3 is TGTGCCAGCAGTTACTTTCCGGGTAGAAACACCATATATTTT. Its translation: CASSYFPGRNTIYF.

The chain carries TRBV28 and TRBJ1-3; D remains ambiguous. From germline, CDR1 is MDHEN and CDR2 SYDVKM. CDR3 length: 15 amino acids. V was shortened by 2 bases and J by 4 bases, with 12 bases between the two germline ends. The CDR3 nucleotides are TGTGCCAGCAGTTTAGGCAGCCTCTCGGGAAACACCATATATTTT. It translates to CASSLGSLSGNTIYF. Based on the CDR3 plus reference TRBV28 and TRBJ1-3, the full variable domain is DVKVTQSSRYLVKRTGEKVFLECVQDMDHENMFWYRQDPGLGLRLIYFSYDVKMKEKGDIPEGYSVSREKKERFSLILESASTNQTSMYLCASSLGSLSGNTIYFGEGSWLTVV.

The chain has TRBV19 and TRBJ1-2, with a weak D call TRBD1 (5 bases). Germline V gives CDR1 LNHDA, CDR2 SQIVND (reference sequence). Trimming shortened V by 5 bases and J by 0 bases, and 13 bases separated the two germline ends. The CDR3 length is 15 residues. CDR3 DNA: TGTGCCAGTAGTCGCTCCCAGACAGCTAACTATGGCTACACCTTC. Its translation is CASSRSQTANYGYTF. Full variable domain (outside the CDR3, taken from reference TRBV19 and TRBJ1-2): DGGITQSPKYLFRKEGQNVTLSCEQNLNHDAMYWYRQDPGQGLRLIYYSQIVNDFQKGDIAEGYSVSREKKESFPLTVTSAQKNPTAFYLCASSRSQTANYGYTFGSGTRLTVV.

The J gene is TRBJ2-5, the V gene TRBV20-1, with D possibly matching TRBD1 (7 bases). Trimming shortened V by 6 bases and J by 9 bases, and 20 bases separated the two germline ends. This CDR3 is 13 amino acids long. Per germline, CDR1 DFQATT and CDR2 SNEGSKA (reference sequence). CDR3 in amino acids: CSARGRGAPAQYF. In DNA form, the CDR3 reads TGCAGTGCGAGGGGCAGGGGGGCCCCGGCCCAGTACTTC.

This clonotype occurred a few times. The CDR3 region is CASSYRMSGTQETQYF. DNA for the CDR3: TGTGCCAGCAGTTACAGGATGTCTGGTACCCAAGAGACCCAGTACTTC. The chain recombines TRBV6-2 or TRBV6-3 with TRBJ2-5; D is unresolved. V shed 2 bases and J shed 1 base, with 14 bases lying between them. Looked up from germline, CDR1 is MNHEY and CDR2 is SVGEGT. CDR3 length: 16 amino acids.

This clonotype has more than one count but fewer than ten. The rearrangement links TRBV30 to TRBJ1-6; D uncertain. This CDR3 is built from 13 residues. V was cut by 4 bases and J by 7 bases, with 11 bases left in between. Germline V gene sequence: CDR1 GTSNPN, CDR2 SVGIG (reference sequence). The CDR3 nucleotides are TGTGCCTGGAAAAGGGTGGTGAATTCACCCCTCCACTTT. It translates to CAWKRVVNSPLHF.

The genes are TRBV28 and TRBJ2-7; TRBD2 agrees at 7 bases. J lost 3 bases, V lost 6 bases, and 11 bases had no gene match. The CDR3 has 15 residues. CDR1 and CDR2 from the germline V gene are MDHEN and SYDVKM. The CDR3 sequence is CASRKGRGTGYEQYV. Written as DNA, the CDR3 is TGTGCCAGCAGGAAGGGGCGGGGGACGGGCTACGAGCAGTACGTC.

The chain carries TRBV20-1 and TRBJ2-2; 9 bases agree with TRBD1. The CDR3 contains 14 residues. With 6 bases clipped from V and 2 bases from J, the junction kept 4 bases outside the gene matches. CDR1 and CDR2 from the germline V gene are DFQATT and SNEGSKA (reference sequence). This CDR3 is CSAPGQGNTGELFF. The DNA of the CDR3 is TGCAGTGCCCCGGGACAGGGAAACACCGGGGAGCTGTTTTTT.

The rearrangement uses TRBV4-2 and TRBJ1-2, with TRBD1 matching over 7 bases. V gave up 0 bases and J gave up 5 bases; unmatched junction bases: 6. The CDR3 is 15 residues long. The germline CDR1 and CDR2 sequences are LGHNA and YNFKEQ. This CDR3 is CASSQDGTEYYGYTF. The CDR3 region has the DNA TGTGCCAGCAGCCAAGACGGGACAGAATATTATGGCTACACCTTC.

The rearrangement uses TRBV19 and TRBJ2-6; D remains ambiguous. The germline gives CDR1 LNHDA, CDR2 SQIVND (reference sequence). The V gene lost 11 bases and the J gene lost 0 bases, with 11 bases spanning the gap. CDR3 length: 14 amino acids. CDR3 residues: CASTWPSGANVLTF. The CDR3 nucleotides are TGTGCCTCCACCTGGCCCTCTGGGGCCAACGTCCTGACTTTC.

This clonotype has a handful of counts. The CDR3 is CASSQDLKGRGPGYTF. CDR3 sequence (DNA): TGCGCCAGCAGCCAAGATCTCAAGGGCAGGGGGCCTGGCTACACCTTC. The chain combines TRBV4-1 with TRBJ1-2, with 8 bases fitting TRBD1. Germline CDR1 and CDR2: MGHRA and YSYEKL. V trimming: 0 bases; J trimming: 7 bases; junction bases outside the gene matches: 10. The CDR3 has 16 amino acids.

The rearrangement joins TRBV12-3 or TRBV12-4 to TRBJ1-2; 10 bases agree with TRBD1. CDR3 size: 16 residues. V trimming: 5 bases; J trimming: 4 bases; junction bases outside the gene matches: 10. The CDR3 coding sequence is TGTGCCAGCAGTCCTCGACAGGGGGCAAGTTTCTATGGCTACACCTTC. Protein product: CASSPRQGASFYGYTF.

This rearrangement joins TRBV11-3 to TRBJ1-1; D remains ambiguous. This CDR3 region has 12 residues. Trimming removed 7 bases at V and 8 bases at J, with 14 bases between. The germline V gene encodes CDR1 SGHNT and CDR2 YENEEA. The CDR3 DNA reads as TGTGCCAGCAAATCCCCGGGCACAGAAGCTTTCTTT. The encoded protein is CASKSPGTEAFF.

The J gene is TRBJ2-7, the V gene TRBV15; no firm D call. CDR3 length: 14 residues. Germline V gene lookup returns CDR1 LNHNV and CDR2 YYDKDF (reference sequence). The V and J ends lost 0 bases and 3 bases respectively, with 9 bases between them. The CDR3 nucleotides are TGTGCCACCAGCAGAGATCGTGGGTACTACGAGCAGTACTTC. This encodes CATSRDRGYYEQYF.

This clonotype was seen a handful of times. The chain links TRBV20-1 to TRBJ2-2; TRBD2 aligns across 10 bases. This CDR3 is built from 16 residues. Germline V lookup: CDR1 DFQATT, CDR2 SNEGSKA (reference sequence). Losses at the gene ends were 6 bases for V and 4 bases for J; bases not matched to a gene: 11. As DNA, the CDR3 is TGCAGTGCCCGGACTAGCGGTGCCCCGGGCACCGGGGAGCTGTTTTTT. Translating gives CSARTSGAPGTGELFF.

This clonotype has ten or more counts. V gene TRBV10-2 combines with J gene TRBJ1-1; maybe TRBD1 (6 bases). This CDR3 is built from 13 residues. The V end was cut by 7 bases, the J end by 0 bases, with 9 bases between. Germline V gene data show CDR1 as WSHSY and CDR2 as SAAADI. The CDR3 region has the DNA TGCGCCAGCACTCGACAGGTGAACACTGAAGCTTTCTTT. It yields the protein CASTRQVNTEAFF.